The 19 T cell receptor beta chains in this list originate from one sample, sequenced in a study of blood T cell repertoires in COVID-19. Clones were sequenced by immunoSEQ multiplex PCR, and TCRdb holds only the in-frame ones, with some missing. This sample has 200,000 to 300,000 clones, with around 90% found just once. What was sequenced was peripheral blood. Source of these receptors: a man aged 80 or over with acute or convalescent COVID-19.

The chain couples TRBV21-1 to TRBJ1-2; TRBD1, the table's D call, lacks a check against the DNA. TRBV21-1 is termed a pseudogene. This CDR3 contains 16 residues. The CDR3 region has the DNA TGTGCCAGCAGCAAAGGGACAGGGGCTTCGAGCTATGGCTACACCTTC. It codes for CASSKGTGASSYGYTF.

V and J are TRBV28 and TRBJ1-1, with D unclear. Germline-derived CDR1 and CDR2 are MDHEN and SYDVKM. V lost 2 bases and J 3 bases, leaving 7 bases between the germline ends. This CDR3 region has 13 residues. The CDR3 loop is CASSLHRYTEAFF. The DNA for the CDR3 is TGTGCCAGCAGTTTACACAGATACACTGAAGCTTTCTTT.

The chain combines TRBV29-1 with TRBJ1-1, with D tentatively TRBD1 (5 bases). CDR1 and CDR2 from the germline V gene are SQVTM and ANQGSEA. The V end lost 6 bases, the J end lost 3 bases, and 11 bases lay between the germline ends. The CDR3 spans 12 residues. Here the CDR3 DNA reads TGCAGCGTGGGTGCAGGGTACACTGAAGCTTTCTTT. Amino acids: CSVGAGYTEAFF.

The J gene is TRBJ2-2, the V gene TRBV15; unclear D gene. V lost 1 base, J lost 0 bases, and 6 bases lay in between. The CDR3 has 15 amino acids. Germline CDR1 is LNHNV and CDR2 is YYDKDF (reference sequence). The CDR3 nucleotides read TGTGCCACCAGCAGAGGGGCAGCGAACACCGGGGAGCTGTTTTTT. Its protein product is CATSRGAANTGELFF.

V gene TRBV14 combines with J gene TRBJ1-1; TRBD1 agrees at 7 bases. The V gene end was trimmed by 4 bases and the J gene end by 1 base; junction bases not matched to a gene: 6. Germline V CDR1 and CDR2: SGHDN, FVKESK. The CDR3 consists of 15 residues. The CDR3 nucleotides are TGTGCCAGCAGCCGCATCCAGGGGGGGAACACTGAAGCTTTCTTT. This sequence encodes CASSRIQGGNTEAFF. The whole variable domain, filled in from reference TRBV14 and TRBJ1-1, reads EAGVTQFPSHSVIEKGQTVTLRCDPISGHDNLYWYRRVMGKEIKFLLHFVKESKQDESGMPNNRFLAERTGGTYSTLKVQPAELEDSGVYFCASSRIQGGNTEAFFGQGTRLTVV.

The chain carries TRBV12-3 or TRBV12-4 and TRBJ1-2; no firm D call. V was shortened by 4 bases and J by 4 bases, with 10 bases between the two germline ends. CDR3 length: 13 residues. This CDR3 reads CASSYTVGYGYTF. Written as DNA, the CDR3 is TGTGCCAGCAGTTACACAGTGGGCTATGGCTACACCTTC.

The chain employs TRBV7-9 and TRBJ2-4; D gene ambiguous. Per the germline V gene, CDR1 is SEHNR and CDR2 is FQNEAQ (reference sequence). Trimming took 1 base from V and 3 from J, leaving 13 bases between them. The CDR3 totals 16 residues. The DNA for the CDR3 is TGTGCCAGCAGCTTAGGCGGTGTTTTAGTCAAAAACATTCAGTACTTC. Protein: CASSLGGVLVKNIQYF.

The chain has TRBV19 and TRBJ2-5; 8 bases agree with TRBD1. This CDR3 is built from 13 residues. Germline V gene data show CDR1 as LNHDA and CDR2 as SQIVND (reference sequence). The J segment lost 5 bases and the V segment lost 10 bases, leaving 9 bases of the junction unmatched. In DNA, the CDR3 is TGTGCCACCCGAACAGGGGGACGGGAGACCCAGTACTTC. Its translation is CATRTGGRETQYF.

CDR3 nucleotides: TGTGCCAGCAGCCAAACTACAGGGGAAGAGGGGGATACGCAGTATTTT. Amino acids: CASSQTTGEEGDTQYF. V and J are TRBV3-1 (or the pseudogene TRBV3-2) and TRBJ2-3; 7 positions agree with TRBD1. The trim removed 2 bases at V and 6 bases at J, leaving 11 bases unmatched. CDR3 length equals 16 residues. Germline CDR1 reads LGHDT; CDR2 reads YNNKEL (reference sequence).

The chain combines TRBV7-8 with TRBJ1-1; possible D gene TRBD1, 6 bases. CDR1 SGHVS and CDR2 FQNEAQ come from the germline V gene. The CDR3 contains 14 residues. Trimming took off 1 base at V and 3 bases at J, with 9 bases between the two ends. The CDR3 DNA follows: TGTGCCAGCAGCTTAGGTACAGGGTACACTGAAGCTTTCTTT. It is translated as CASSLGTGYTEAFF. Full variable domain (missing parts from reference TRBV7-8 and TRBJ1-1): GAGVSQSPRYKVAKRGQDVALRCDPISGHVSLFWYQQALGQGPEFLTYFQNEAQLDKSGLPSDRFFAERPEGSVSTLKIQRTQQEDSAVYLCASSLGTGYTEAFFGQGTRLTVV.

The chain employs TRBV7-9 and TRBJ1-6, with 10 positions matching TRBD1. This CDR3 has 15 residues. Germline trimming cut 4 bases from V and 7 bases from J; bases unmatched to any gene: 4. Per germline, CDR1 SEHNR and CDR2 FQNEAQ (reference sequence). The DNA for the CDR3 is TGTGCCAGCAGCTCCCGGGGACAGGGGAATTCACCCCTCCACTTT. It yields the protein CASSSRGQGNSPLHF.

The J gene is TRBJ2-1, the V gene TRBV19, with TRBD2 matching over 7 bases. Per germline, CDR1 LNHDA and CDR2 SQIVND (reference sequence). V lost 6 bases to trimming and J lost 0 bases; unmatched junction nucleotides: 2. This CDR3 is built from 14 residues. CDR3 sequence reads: CASRGGSSYNEQFF. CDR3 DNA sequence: TGTGCCAGTAGGGGGGGGAGCTCCTACAATGAGCAGTTCTTC.

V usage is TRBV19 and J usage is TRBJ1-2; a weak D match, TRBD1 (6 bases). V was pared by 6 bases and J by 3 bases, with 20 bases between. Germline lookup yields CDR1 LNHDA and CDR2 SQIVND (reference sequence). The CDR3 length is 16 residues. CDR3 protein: CASSYRGQGPYYGYTF. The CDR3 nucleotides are TGTGCCAGTAGCTATAGGGGCCAGGGGCCCTACTATGGCTACACCTTC. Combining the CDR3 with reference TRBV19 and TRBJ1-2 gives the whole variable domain DGGITQSPKYLFRKEGQNVTLSCEQNLNHDAMYWYRQDPGQGLRLIYYSQIVNDFQKGDIAEGYSVSREKKESFPLTVTSAQKNPTAFYLCASSYRGQGPYYGYTFGSGTRLTVV.

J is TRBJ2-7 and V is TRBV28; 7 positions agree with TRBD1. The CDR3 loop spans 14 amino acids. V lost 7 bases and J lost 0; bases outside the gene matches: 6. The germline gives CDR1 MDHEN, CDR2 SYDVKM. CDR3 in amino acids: CASTKGQHSYEQYF. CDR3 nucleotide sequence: TGTGCCAGCACTAAGGGACAGCACTCCTACGAGCAGTACTTC.

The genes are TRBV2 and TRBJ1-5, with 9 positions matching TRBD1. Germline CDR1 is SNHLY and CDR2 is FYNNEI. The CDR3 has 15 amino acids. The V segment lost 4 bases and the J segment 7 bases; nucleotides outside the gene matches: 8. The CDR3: CASSVGQGGTQPQHF. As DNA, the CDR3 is TGTGCCAGCAGTGTGGGACAGGGAGGGACCCAGCCCCAGCATTTT.

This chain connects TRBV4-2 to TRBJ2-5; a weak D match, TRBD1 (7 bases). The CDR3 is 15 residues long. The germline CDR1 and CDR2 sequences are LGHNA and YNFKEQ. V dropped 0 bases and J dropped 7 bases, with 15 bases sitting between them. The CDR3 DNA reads TGTGCCAGCAGCCAAGATCTTCGGCAGGGGGGGACCCAGTACTTC. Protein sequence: CASSQDLRQGGTQYF.

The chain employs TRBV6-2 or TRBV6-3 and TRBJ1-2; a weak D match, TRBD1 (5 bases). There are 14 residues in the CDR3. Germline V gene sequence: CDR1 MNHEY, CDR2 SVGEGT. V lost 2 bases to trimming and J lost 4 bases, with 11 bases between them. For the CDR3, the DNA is TGTGCCAGCAGTTACGGAGGGGTTGGCTATGGCTACACCTTC. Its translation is CASSYGGVGYGYTF.

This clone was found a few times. The CDR3 DNA follows: TGTGCCAGCAGTTACTCTAAGACAGGGATCTCGCCGGCCGGGGAGCTGTTTTTT. It specifies CASSYSKTGISPAGELFF. This rearrangement joins TRBV6-2 or TRBV6-3 to TRBJ2-2, with TRBD1 matching over 7 bases. V shed 0 bases, J shed 6 bases, and the junction held 13 bases outside the gene matches. CDR3 length equals 18 residues. Germline CDR1 is MNHEY and CDR2 is SVGEGT.

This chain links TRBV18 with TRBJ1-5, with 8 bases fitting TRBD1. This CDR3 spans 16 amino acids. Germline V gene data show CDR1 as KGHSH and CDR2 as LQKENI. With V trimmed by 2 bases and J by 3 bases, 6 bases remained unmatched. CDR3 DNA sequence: TGTGCCAGCTCACCATTGCCGGGACAGGTCAATCAGCCCCAGCATTTT. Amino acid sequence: CASSPLPGQVNQPQHF.